This passage covers 29 T cell receptor beta chains from one sample sequenced in a study of T cells in lung cancer brain metastases. Profiled with immunoSEQ multiplex PCR; TCRdb holds only in-frame clones, not every one. The sample contains around 4,700 clones, 70% to 90% of which appear only once. The sample comprised tumor tissue from the primary lung tumor. The origin of the receptors is a woman in her 50s with non-small cell lung cancer.

The chain couples TRBV2 to TRBJ2-1, with 9 bases identical to TRBD2. Germline CDR1 and CDR2: SNHLY and FYNNEI. After removal of 7 bases from V and 8 bases from J, the junction contained 9 bases not matched to a gene. The CDR3 sequence is 14 residues long. CDR3 loop: CASTELAGGDEQFF. CDR3 nucleotide sequence: TGTGCCAGCACCGAGTTGGCGGGAGGGGATGAGCAGTTCTTC.

V and J are TRBV9 and TRBJ1-4; D may be TRBD1 (5 bases). Per the germline V gene, CDR1 is SGDLS and CDR2 is YYNGEE. V dropped 0 bases and J dropped 0 bases, with 9 bases sitting between them. This CDR3 is built from 16 residues. The CDR3 loop reads CASSVGDLATNEKLFF. The CDR3 DNA reads as TGTGCCAGCAGCGTAGGGGACCTCGCAACTAATGAAAAACTGTTTTTT.

V is TRBV11-2 and J is TRBJ1-4; possibly TRBD1 for D (5 bases). The CDR3 totals 15 residues. V lost 6 bases and J lost 5, with 16 bases in between. Germline CDR1 reads SGHAT; CDR2 reads FQNNGV. Here the CDR3 DNA reads TGTGCCAGCAGTCCCGGACAAGAACGAAATGAAAAACTGTTTTTT. Residues: CASSPGQERNEKLFF.

The chain uses TRBV4-3 and TRBJ1-3, with D possibly matching TRBD1 (5 bases). Between the trimmed V and J ends, which lost 1 base and 0 bases, there was a span of 10 bases. CDR1 and CDR2 from the germline V gene are LGHNA and YSLEER. This CDR3 comprises 16 residues. The CDR3 region is CASSQAETVSGNTIYF. CDR3 coding DNA: TGCGCCAGCAGCCAAGCAGAGACAGTCTCTGGAAACACCATATATTTT.

The rearrangement uses TRBV6-1 and TRBJ1-1; weak D call: TRBD1 (5 bases). Germline values: CDR1 MNHNS, CDR2 SASEGT. The CDR3 length is 12 residues. V was cut by 6 bases and J by 7 bases, with 12 bases left in between. The CDR3 reads CASRGVGNEAFF. DNA of the CDR3: TGTGCCAGCAGGGGGGTGGGAAATGAAGCTTTCTTT.

This clone showed up just a few times. V usage is TRBV7-2 and J usage is TRBJ2-7; D is uncertain. The CDR3 runs to 12 residues. V was clipped by 4 bases and J by 4 bases, with 8 bases between them. The V gene's germline CDR1 is SGHTA and CDR2 FQGNSA. The CDR3 reads CASSSDTYEQYF. CDR3 coding DNA: TGTGCCAGCAGCTCAGACACTTACGAGCAGTACTTC.

This rearrangement joins TRBV27 to TRBJ1-1; no firm D call. The CDR3 length is 15 residues. V lost 5 bases and J lost 5, with 18 bases in between. Germline V gives CDR1 MNHEY, CDR2 SMNVEV (reference sequence). The CDR3 sequence: CASSKTHGARTEAFF. The CDR3 nucleotides read TGTGCCAGCAGTAAGACCCATGGTGCGAGAACTGAAGCTTTCTTT.

The CDR3, as DNA: TGTGCCAGCAGACAAAACCTTCGACAGGGTAAGACTCAGCCCCAGCATTTT. It yields the protein CASRQNLRQGKTQPQHF. The chain employs TRBV21-1 and TRBJ1-5; the listed D gene, TRBD1, was not tested against the DNA. TRBV21-1 is termed a pseudogene. CDR3 length: 17 amino acids.

The count of this clone is one. This chain connects TRBV28 to TRBJ1-4; no clear D gene. The V end lost 6 bases, the J end lost 0 bases, and 11 bases lay between the germline ends. CDR1 and CDR2 (germline): MDHEN, SYDVKM. CDR3 length: 15 amino acids. CDR3 in DNA: TGTGCCAGCAGCCCCCTTGTTACAACTAATGAAAAACTGTTTTTT. It specifies CASSPLVTTNEKLFF.

Written as DNA, the CDR3 is TGTGCCAGCACCCCCTTAGGAGCCCGGGTGTGGGCGGGAGGCTCCTACGAGCAGTACTTC. Translating gives CASTPLGARVWAGGSYEQYF. The chain uses TRBV28 and TRBJ2-7; 8 bases align to TRBD2. V was pared by 7 bases and J by 0 bases, with 23 bases of the junction left unmatched. CDR1 is MDHEN and CDR2 is SYDVKM in the germline V gene. This CDR3 is built from 20 residues.

J is TRBJ1-2 and V is TRBV27; 8 bases fit TRBD1. CDR3 size: 13 residues. Germline values: CDR1 MNHEY, CDR2 SMNVEV (reference sequence). The J segment lost 4 bases and the V segment lost 6 bases, leaving 4 bases of the junction unmatched. The CDR3 bases are TGTGCCAGCAGACGGACAGGGACCTATGGCTACACCTTC. Translation gives CASRRTGTYGYTF.

This clone was recorded once. CDR3 region: CASSFVAGEGNEQFF. The CDR3 DNA is TGTGCCAGTAGTTTTGTGGCAGGGGAGGGCAATGAGCAGTTCTTC. The chain carries TRBV19 and TRBJ2-1; possibly TRBD2 for D (7 bases). V was cut by 5 bases and J by 6 bases, with 17 bases left in between. The CDR3 runs 15 residues. Germline CDR1 is LNHDA and CDR2 is SQIVND (reference sequence). The entire variable domain, with the rest obtained from reference TRBV19 and TRBJ2-1, is as follows: DGGITQSPKYLFRKEGQNVTLSCEQNLNHDAMYWYRQDPGQGLRLIYYSQIVNDFQKGDIAEGYSVSREKKESFPLTVTSAQKNPTAFYLCASSFVAGEGNEQFFGPGTRLTVL.

The rearrangement joins TRBV7-2 to TRBJ2-7; D call uncertain. Germline V CDR1 and CDR2: SGHTA, FQGNSA. CDR3 length equals 12 residues. V was shortened by 3 bases and J by 8 bases, with 11 bases between the two germline ends. The DNA for the CDR3 is TGTGCCAGCAGCTTGTTCGTGACGCAGCAGTACTTC. Protein product: CASSLFVTQQYF.

The V call is TRBV30, the J call TRBJ1-1; 7 nucleotides line up with TRBD1. V was clipped by 4 bases and J by 0 bases; unmatched bases: 5. The germline V gene has CDR1 GTSNPN and CDR2 SVGIG (reference sequence). This CDR3 contains 14 residues. CDR3 protein: CAWNLGQLNTEAFF. As DNA, the CDR3 is TGTGCCTGGAACTTGGGACAGTTGAACACTGAAGCTTTCTTT.

The rearrangement uses TRBV5-6 and TRBJ1-2; TRBD1 matches 9 bases. The trim removed 4 bases at V and 4 bases at J, leaving 5 bases unmatched. The CDR3 runs 14 residues. Germline loops: CDR1 SGHDT, CDR2 YYEEEE. The CDR3 reads CASSLTGGPYGYTF. The CDR3 DNA reads as TGTGCCAGCAGCCTAACAGGGGGCCCCTATGGCTACACCTTC.

On this clone: Other DNA variants within this sample encode the same CDR3. The V gene is TRBV25-1, the J gene TRBJ1-5; D is uncertain. This CDR3 region has 13 residues. V was cut by 2 bases and J by 5 bases, with 7 bases left in between. Germline V gene data show CDR1 as MGHDK and CDR2 as SYGVNS. CDR3 DNA: TGTGCCAGCAGTGAACAGGCCCATCAGCCCCAGCATTTT. This codes for CASSEQAHQPQHF.

The chain joins TRBV6-1 to TRBJ1-2, with TRBD1 identical over 8 bases. V was clipped by 5 bases and J by 1 base; unmatched bases: 6. In germline, CDR1 is MNHNS, CDR2 SASEGT. CDR3 length equals 15 residues. CDR3 in amino acids: CASSSPGQVNYGYTF. The CDR3, as DNA: TGTGCCAGCAGTTCACCGGGACAGGTTAACTATGGCTACACCTTC.

V and J are TRBV27 and TRBJ1-2; no clear D. V lost 7 bases and J lost 6, with 12 bases in between. The CDR3 is 12 residues long. Germline V gene lookup returns CDR1 MNHEY and CDR2 SMNVEV (reference sequence). The CDR3 protein is CASKSPGHGYTF. The CDR3 DNA is TGTGCCAGCAAATCTCCTGGGCATGGCTACACCTTC.

The chain couples TRBV29-1 to TRBJ2-1; 7 nucleotides line up with TRBD1. CDR1 and CDR2 (germline): SQVTM, ANQGSEA. V was pared by 5 bases and J by 7 bases, with 5 bases of the junction left unmatched. The CDR3 totals 12 residues. CDR3 loop: CSVNRQGNEQFF. The DNA of the CDR3 is TGCAGCGTTAACAGACAGGGAAATGAGCAGTTCTTC.

The genes are TRBV4-3 and TRBJ2-5; 11 nucleotides match TRBD2. Trimming took 1 base from V and 3 from J; bases not matched to a gene: 13. This CDR3 region has 19 residues. Germline V gives CDR1 LGHNA, CDR2 YSLEER. The CDR3 sequence: CASSQVFGTSGTAEETQYF. The CDR3 DNA reads TGCGCCAGCAGCCAAGTCTTCGGGACTAGCGGTACAGCGGAAGAGACCCAGTACTTC.

As regards this clone: The identical CDR3 is also encoded by other nucleotide sequences in the sample. CDR3 in amino acids: CASSLVPYEQYF. CDR3 coding DNA: TGTGCCAGCTCACTTGTTCCCTACGAGCAGTACTTC. J is TRBJ2-7 and V is TRBV18; no clear D. Germline CDR1 reads KGHSH; CDR2 reads LQKENI. The V gene lost 4 bases and the J gene lost 2 bases, with 6 bases spanning the gap. This CDR3 region has 12 residues.

The chain links TRBV7-2 to TRBJ2-5, with D possibly being TRBD2 (6 bases). Germline V lookup: CDR1 SGHTA, CDR2 FQGNSA. This CDR3 comprises 16 residues. Trimming stripped 5 bases from V and 5 bases from J, with 21 bases between. CDR3 in amino acids: CASSPLGGVSLETQYF. The CDR3 DNA reads as TGTGCCAGCAGCCCCCTGGGGGGAGTGTCTTTGGAGACCCAGTACTTC.

The J gene is TRBJ2-3, the V gene TRBV7-6; maybe TRBD2 (8 bases). Germline V lookup: CDR1 SGHVS, CDR2 FNYEAQ. The CDR3 has 17 residues. V was shortened by 0 bases and J by 5 bases, with 18 bases between the two germline ends. CDR3 protein: CASSLAWTGGGEDTQYF. CDR3 nucleotide sequence: TGTGCCAGCAGCTTAGCGTGGACGGGAGGGGGCGAAGATACGCAGTATTTT.

The rearrangement joins TRBV5-4 to TRBJ2-2; D may be TRBD1 (6 bases). The germline V gene has CDR1 SGHNT and CDR2 YYREEE (reference sequence). This CDR3 is 14 amino acids long. Deletions cut 5 bases from V and 6 bases from J, with 14 bases between. The CDR3 region is CASSTTGSSGELFF. CDR3 coding DNA: TGTGCCAGCAGTACCACAGGGTCGTCCGGGGAGCTGTTTTTT.

A word on this clone: The identical CDR3 is also encoded by other nucleotide sequences in the sample. V is TRBV30 and J is TRBJ2-5; the match to TRBD2 covers 8 bases. With 1 base clipped from V and 8 bases from J, the junction kept 9 bases outside the gene matches. The CDR3 totals 14 residues. Per the germline V gene, CDR1 is GTSNPN and CDR2 is SVGIG (reference sequence). The CDR3 nucleotides are TGTGCCTGGAGTGAGGGACTAGAGGGTGAAACCCAGTACTTC. As protein: CAWSEGLEGETQYF.

The genes are TRBV7-3 and TRBJ2-3; tentatively, D is TRBD2 (6 bases). The CDR3 is 15 residues long. Trimming pared 1 base from V and 5 bases from J, leaving 13 bases between. Germline CDR1 is SGHTA and CDR2 is FQGTGA. CDR3 DNA sequence: TGTGCCAGCAGCTTAATGCCGGGAGTGGTAGATACGCAGTATTTT. Protein: CASSLMPGVVDTQYF. The full variable domain, completed using reference TRBV7-3 and TRBJ2-3, is GAGVSQTPSNKVTEKGKYVELRCDPISGHTALYWYRQSLGQGPEFLIYFQGTGAADDSGLPNDRFFAVRPEGSVSTLKIQRTERGDSAVYLCASSLMPGVVDTQYFGPGTRLTVL.

This rearrangement joins TRBV4-3 to TRBJ1-6; D not certain. Trimming removed 1 base at V and 8 bases at J, with 12 bases between. The CDR3 has 15 amino acids. The germline CDR1 and CDR2 sequences are LGHNA and YSLEER. The CDR3 bases are TGCGCCAGCAGCCAAGGCACCCGGTGGGATTCACCCCTCCACTTT. The encoded protein is CASSQGTRWDSPLHF.

The chain is built from TRBV19 and TRBJ1-1, with TRBD1 matching over 10 bases. V shed 9 bases and J 6 bases; nucleotides not matched to a gene: 10. This CDR3 is built from 14 residues. Germline CDR1 reads LNHDA; CDR2 reads SQIVND (reference sequence). CDR3 nucleotide sequence: TGTGCCAGCAGACAGGGGGCCTTTCTTTCTGAAGCTTTCTTT. It encodes CASRQGAFLSEAFF.

This clone appeared once. The rearrangement uses TRBV19 and TRBJ2-1, with D possibly being TRBD2 (6 bases). V lost 1 base and J lost 12, with 25 bases in between. CDR1 is LNHDA and CDR2 is SQIVND in the germline V gene (reference sequence). The CDR3 sequence is 17 residues long. CDR3 DNA sequence: TGTGCCAGTAGTATAGGTCCCCTGGGGACTGGGGCGATTCGGCAGTTCTTC. Translation gives CASSIGPLGTGAIRQFF.